This is a list of T cell receptor beta chains from one sample in a study of blood T cell repertoires in COVID-19. Data came from immunoSEQ multiplex PCR; TCRdb stores just in-frame clones and leaves some out. In the table there are more than 55,000 clones, 85% to 90% of which are singletons. The sequencing sample was made of peripheral blood. These receptors all stem from a woman aged 60-70 years with COVID-19, enrolled during active disease. The CDR3 runs from the conserved cysteine through the conserved F or W. The D gene is left open where the match is weak. Some rows have no size entry. The others give once, few or many, or a class for an expanded clone.

j_call v_call d_call clone_size cdr3_aa cdr3_nt
TRBJ2-3 TRBV19 . . CASSTDSYTDTQYF TGTGCCAGTAGTACCGACAGTTACACAGATACGCAGTATTTT
TRBJ2-1 TRBV24-1 . once CATGDFGGNYNEQFF TGTGCCACCGGGGATTTTGGGGGCAACTACAATGAGCAGTTCTTC
TRBJ1-2 TRBV5-6 TRBD1 . CASSSGQGGGYGYTF TGTGCCAGCAGCTCTGGACAGGGTGGAGGTTATGGCTACACCTTC
TRBJ2-7 TRBV15 TRBD1 . CATSRGTGTGNTEQYF TGTGCCACCAGCAGAGGAACAGGGACAGGGAATACCGAGCAGTACTTC
TRBJ2-7 TRBV14 . few CASSQNHGISSYEQYF TGTGCCAGCAGCCAAAACCACGGGATTAGCTCCTACGAGCAGTACTTC
TRBJ1-1 TRBV21-1 . . CASRGPTGPPEAFF TGTGCCAGCAGGGGACCGACAGGGCCCCCTGAAGCTTTCTTT
TRBJ2-7 TRBV9 . . CASSVAGSPREQYF TGTGCCAGCAGCGTAGCCGGGAGCCCCCGAGAGCAGTACTTC
TRBJ1-1 TRBV2 . . CASSEVVRNTEAFF TGTGCCAGCAGTGAGGTAGTTAGGAACACTGAAGCTTTCTTT
TRBJ1-2 TRBV30 TRBD1 once CAWRPTDRSGYTF TGTGCCTGGAGACCCACGGACAGGAGTGGCTACACCTTC
TRBJ2-7 TRBV20-1 . . CSASMGASGPYEQYF TGCAGTGCTAGTATGGGGGCTAGCGGACCCTACGAGCAGTACTTC
TRBJ2-7 TRBV7-2 . . CASSPLGGGLYEQYF TGTGCCAGCAGCCCACTAGGGGGGGGGTTGTACGAGCAGTACTTC
TRBJ1-2 TRBV19 . . CASSTGHPGGLYGYTF TGTGCCAGTAGTACGGGGCACCCGGGGGGACTCTATGGCTACACCTTC
TRBJ2-2 TRBV28 . . CASTRYLTGELFF TGTGCCAGCACGAGATATCTCACCGGGGAGCTGTTTTTT
TRBJ1-2 TRBV5-1 TRBD1 . CASSLAGTANYGYTF TGCGCCAGCAGCTTGGCCGGGACAGCCAACTATGGCTACACCTTC
TRBJ1-2 TRBV9 . . CASSVDSGSNGYTF TGTGCCAGCAGCGTAGACTCAGGGTCTAATGGCTACACCTTC
TRBJ1-2 TRBV19 TRBD1 few CASSIPRQGSGYTF TGTGCCAGTAGTATACCAAGACAGGGAAGTGGCTACACCTTC
TRBJ1-5 TRBV7-9 . . CASSPPGGSNQPQHF TGTGCCAGCAGCCCTCCGGGAGGTAGCAATCAGCCCCAGCATTTT
TRBJ1-2 TRBV28 TRBD1 . CASSSDRGYGYTF TGTGCCAGCAGCTCGGACAGGGGTTATGGCTACACCTTC
TRBJ1-2 TRBV6-5 . . CASGSGYPNYGYTF TGTGCCAGCGGATCAGGGTACCCTAACTATGGCTACACCTTC
TRBJ1-2 TRBV15 TRBD1 . CATSRDSLDRAGGYTF TGTGCCACCAGCAGAGATTCCCTGGACAGGGCTGGTGGCTACACCTTC
TRBJ1-6 TRBV9 TRBD1 . CASSSAGGRNSPLHF TGTGCCAGCAGCTCGGCAGGGGGCAGGAATTCACCCCTCCACTTT
TRBJ2-3 TRBV3-1/TRBV3-2 . once CASSPWRGTHTQYF TGTGCCAGCAGCCCTTGGCGGGGTACACATACGCAGTATTTT
TRBJ2-3 TRBV6-5 TRBD2 . CASTRAGGQTDTQYF TGTGCCAGCACTAGGGCGGGAGGTCAAACAGATACGCAGTATTTT
TRBJ1-2 TRBV19 . . CASSLFPRSGGYTF TGTGCCAGTAGTCTTTTCCCGAGGTCCGGTGGCTACACCTTC
TRBJ1-2 TRBV15 TRBD1 . CATSRGGQGAFGYTF TGTGCCACCAGCAGAGGGGGGCAGGGGGCGTTTGGCTACACCTTC
TRBJ1-5 TRBV11-2 . once CASSSTGDINQPQHF TGTGCCAGCAGCTCGACGGGGGATATCAATCAGCCCCAGCATTTT
TRBJ1-5 TRBV6-6 . . CAGQLVSGQPQHF TGTGCCGGCCAACTGGTTTCGGGTCAGCCCCAGCATTTT